This T cell receptor (beta chain) comes out of a study of T cell responses to AZD1222 COVID-19 vaccine. Study findings and constraints: With two AZD1222 doses given, Spike-specific TCR breadth and depth both rose.

Trimming cost V 5 bases and J 6 bases; bases outside gene matches: 7. The CDR3 covers 15 residues. CDR1 and CDR2 (germline): MDHEN, SYDVKM. Repertoires were generated with immunoSEQ multiplex PCR, while TCRdb's copy carries only in-frame clones and drops some. Of approximately 150,000 clones detected, around 93% appear once; the ten largest clones hold approximately 4.8%. As regards this clone: Its antigen remains unknown.

The specimen was peripheral blood, collected on day 0 of AZD1222 vaccination. The clonotype originates from an adult in good health. J is TRBJ1-6 and V is TRBV28, with 7 bases fitting TRBD1. The CDR3 reads CASSPYRGGNSPLHF. CDR3 in DNA: TGTGCCAGCAGTCCATACAGGGGAGGTAATTCACCCCTCCACTTT.